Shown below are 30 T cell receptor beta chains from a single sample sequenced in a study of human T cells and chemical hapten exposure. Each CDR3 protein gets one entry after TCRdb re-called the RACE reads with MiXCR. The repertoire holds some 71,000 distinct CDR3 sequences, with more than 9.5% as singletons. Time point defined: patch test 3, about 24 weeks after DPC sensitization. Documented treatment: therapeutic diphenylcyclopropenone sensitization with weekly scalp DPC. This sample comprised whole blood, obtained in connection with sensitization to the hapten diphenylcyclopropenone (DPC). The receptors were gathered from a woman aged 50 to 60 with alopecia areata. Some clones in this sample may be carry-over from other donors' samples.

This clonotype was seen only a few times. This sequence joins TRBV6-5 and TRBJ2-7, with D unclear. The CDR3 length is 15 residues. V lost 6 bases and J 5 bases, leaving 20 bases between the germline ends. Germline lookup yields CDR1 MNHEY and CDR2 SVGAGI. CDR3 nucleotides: TGTGCCAGCAGCCTTAACAGACCCCCTACCGACGAGCAGTACTTC. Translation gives CASSLNRPPTDEQYF.

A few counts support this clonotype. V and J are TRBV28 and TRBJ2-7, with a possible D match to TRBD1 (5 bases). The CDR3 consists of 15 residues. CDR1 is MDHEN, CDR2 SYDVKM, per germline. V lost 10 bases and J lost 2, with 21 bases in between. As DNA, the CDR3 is TGTGCCACCAGAATGGGGCAGCCCGGTGCCTACGAGCAGTACTTC. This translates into CATRMGQPGAYEQYF.

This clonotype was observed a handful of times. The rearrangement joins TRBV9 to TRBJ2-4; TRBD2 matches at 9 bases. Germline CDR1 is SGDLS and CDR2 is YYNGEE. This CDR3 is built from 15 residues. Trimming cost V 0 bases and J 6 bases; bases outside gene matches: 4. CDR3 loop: CASSVADSGGNIQYF. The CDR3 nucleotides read TGTGCCAGCAGCGTAGCTGATAGCGGGGGAAACATTCAGTACTTC.

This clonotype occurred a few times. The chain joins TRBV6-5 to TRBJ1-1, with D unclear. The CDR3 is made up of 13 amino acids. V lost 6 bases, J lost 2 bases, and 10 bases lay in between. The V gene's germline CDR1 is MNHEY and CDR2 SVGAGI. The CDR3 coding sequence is TGTGCCAGCAGGATAACAAGCAACACTGAAGCTTTCTTT. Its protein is CASRITSNTEAFF.

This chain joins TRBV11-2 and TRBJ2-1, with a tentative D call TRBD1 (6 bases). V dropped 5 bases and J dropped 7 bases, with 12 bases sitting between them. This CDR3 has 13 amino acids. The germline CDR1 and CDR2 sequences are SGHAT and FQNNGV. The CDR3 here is CASSTDRLNEQFF. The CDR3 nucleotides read TGTGCCAGCAGCACGGACAGACTAAATGAGCAGTTCTTC.

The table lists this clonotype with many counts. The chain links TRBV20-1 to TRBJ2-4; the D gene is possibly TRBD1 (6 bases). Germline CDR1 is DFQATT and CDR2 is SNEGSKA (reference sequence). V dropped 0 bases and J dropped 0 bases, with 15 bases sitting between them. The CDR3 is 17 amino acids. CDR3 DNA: TGCAGTGCTAGAGATCTAGGGGGACACCTAGCCAAAAACATTCAGTACTTC. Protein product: CSARDLGGHLAKNIQYF.

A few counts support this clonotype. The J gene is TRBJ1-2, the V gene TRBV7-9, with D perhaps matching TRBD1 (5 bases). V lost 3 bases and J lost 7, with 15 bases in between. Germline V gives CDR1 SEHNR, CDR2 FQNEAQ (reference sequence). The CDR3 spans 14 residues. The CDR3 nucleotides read TGTGCCAGCAGCTTCTACGATACGGGGGGTGGCTACACCTTC. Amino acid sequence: CASSFYDTGGGYTF.

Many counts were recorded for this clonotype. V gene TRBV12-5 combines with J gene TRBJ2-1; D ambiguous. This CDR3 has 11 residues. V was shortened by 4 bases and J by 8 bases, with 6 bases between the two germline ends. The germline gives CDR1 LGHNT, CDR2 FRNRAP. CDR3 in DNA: TGTGCTAGTGGTTACTTGGATGAGCAGTTCTTC. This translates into CASGYLDEQFF.

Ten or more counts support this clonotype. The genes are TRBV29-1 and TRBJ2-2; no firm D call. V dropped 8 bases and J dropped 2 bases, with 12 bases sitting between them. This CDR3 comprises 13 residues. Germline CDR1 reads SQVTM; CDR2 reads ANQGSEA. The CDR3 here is CSTARINTGELFF. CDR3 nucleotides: TGCAGCACAGCAAGAATAAACACCGGGGAGCTGTTTTTT.

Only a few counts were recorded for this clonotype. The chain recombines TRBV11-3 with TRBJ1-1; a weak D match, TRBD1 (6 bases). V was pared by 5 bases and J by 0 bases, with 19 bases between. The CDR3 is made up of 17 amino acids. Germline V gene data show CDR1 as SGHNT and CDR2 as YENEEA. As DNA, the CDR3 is TGTGCCAGCAGCCTCGTGGTCAGGGACAAAATGAACACTGAAGCTTTCTTT. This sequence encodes CASSLVVRDKMNTEAFF. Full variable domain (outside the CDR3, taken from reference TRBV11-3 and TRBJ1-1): EAGVVQSPRYKIIEKKQPVAFWCNPISGHNTLYWYLQNLGQGPELLIRYENEEAVDDSQLPKDRFSAERLKGVDSTLKIQPAELGDSAVYLCASSLVVRDKMNTEAFFGQGTRLTVV.

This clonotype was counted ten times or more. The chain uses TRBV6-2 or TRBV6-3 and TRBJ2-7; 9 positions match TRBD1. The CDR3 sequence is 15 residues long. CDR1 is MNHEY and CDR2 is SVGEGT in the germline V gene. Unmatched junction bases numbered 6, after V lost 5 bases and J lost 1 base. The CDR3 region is CASSRGQGASYEQYF. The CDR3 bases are TGTGCCAGCAGTAGGGGACAGGGTGCATCCTACGAGCAGTACTTC.

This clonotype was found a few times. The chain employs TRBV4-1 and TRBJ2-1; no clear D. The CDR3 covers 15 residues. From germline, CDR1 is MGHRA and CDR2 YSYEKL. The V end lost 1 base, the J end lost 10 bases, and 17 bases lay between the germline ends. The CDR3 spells CASSQGHGPIDEQFF. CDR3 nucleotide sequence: TGCGCCAGCAGCCAAGGACACGGCCCTATTGACGAGCAGTTCTTC.

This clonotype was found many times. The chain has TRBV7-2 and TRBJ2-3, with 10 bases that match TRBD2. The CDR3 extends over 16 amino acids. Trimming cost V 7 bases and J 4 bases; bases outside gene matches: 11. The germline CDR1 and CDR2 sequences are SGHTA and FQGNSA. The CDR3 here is CASTDRGTSDADTQYF. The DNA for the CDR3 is TGTGCCAGCACCGATCGGGGGACTAGCGACGCAGATACGCAGTATTTT.

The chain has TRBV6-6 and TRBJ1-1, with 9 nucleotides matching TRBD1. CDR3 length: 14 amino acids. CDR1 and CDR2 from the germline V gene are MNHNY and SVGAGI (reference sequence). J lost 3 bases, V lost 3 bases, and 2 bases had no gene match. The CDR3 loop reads CASSYGQGYTEAFF. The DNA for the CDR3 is TGTGCCAGCAGTTATGGACAGGGGTACACTGAAGCTTTCTTT.

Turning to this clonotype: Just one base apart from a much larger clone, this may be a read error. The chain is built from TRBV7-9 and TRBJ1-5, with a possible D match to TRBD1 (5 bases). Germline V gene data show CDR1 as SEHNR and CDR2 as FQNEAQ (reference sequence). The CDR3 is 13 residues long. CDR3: CASSWDGNQSQHF. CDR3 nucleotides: TGTGCCAGCAGCTGGGACGGGAATCAGTCCCAGCATTTT.

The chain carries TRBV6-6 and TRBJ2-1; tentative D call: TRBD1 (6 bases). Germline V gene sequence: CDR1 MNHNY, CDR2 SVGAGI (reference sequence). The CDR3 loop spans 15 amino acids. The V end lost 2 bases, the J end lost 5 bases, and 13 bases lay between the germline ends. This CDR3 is CASSYPQQGHNEQFF. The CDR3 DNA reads TGTGCCAGCAGTTACCCACAACAGGGTCACAATGAGCAGTTCTTC.

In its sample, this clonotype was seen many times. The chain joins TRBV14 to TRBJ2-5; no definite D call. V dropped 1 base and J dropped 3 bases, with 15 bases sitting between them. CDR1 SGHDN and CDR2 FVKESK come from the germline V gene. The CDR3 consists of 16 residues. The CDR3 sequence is CASSQGLGQRKETQYF. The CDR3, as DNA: TGTGCCAGCAGCCAAGGCTTAGGGCAGCGCAAAGAGACCCAGTACTTC.

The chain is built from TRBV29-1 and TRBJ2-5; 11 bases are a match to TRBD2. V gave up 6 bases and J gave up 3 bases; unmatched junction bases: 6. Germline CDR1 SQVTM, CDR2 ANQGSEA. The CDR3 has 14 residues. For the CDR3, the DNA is TGCAGCGTAGTACCGACTAGCGGGAAAGAGACCCAGTACTTC. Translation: CSVVPTSGKETQYF.

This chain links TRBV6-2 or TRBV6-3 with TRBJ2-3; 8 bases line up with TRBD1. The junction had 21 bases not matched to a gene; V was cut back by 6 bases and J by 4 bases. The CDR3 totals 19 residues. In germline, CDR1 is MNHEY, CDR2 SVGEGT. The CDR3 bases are TGTGCCAGCAGCTTTGGACAGGGAGTTTACAGAGGCAGACCAGATACGCAGTATTTT. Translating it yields CASSFGQGVYRGRPDTQYF.

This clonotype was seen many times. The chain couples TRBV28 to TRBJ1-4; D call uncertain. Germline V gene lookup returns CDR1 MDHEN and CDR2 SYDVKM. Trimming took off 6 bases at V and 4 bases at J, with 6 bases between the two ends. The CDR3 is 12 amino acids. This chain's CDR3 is CASSILNEKLFF. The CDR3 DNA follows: TGTGCCAGCAGCATACTTAATGAAAAACTGTTTTTT.

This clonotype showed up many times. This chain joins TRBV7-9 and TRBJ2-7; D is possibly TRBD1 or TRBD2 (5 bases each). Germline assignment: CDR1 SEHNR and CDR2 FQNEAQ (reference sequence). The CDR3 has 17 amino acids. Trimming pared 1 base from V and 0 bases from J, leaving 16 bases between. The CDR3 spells CASSLGGSGPSSYEQYF. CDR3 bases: TGTGCCAGCAGCTTAGGGGGGTCTGGCCCCAGCTCCTACGAGCAGTACTTC.

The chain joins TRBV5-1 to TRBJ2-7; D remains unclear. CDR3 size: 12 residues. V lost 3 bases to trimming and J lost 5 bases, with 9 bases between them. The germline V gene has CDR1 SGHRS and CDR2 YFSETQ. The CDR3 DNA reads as TGCGCCAGCAGCTACCCGGCGGACGAGCAGTACTTC. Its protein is CASSYPADEQYF.

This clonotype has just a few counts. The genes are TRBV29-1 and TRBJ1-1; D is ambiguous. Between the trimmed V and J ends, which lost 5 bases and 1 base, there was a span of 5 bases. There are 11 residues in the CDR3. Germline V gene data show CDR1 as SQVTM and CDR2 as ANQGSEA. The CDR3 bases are TGCAGCGTTAGGCGGAACACTGAAGCTTTCTTT. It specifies CSVRRNTEAFF.

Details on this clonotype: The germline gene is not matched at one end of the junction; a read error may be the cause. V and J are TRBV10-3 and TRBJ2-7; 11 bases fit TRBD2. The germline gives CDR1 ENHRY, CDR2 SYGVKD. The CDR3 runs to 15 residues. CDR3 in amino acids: CAISAGLAEFYEQYF. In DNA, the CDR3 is TGTGCCATTAGTGCGGGACTAGCGGAGTTCTACGAGCAGTACTTC.

The CDR3 nucleotides are TGTGCCAGCAGTCAGGGACAGGGGACCTCTGGGGCCAACGTCCTGACTTTC. It encodes CASSQGQGTSGANVLTF. This chain links TRBV25-1 with TRBJ2-6; 10 positions match TRBD1. Germline trimming cut 5 bases from V and 0 bases from J; bases unmatched to any gene: 4. Germline V gene sequence: CDR1 MGHDK, CDR2 SYGVNS. This CDR3 spans 17 amino acids.

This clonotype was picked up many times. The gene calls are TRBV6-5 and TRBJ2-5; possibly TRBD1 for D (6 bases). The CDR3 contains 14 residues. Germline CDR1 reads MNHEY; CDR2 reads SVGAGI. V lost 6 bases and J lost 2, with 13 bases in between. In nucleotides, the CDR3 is TGTGCCAGCAGCGCCGGACAGCGACAAGAGACCCAGTACTTC. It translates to CASSAGQRQETQYF.

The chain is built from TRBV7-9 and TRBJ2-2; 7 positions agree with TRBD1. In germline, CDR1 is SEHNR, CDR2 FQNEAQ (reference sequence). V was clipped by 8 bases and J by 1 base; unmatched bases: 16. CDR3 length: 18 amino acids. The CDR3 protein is CASLSPPTGTENTGELFF. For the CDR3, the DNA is TGTGCCAGCCTAAGCCCGCCGACCGGGACAGAGAACACCGGGGAGCTGTTTTTT.

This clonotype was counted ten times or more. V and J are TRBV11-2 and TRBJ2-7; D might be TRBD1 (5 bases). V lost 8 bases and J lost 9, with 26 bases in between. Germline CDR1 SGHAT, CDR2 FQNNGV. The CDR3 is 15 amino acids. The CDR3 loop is CASDQQAGQPSGQYF. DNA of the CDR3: TGTGCCAGCGACCAACAGGCCGGGCAACCTAGTGGGCAGTACTTC.

Here the CDR3 DNA reads TGTGCCAGCAGCCAAGATCGAGGTGGCGGGAAGGCAGATACGCAGTATTTT. As protein: CASSQDRGGGKADTQYF. J is TRBJ2-3 and V is TRBV3-1; TRBD2 might be the D (6 bases). The CDR3 covers 17 residues. The germline gives CDR1 LGHDT, CDR2 YNNKEL (reference sequence). Trimming removed 0 bases from V and 4 bases from J, with 17 bases in between.

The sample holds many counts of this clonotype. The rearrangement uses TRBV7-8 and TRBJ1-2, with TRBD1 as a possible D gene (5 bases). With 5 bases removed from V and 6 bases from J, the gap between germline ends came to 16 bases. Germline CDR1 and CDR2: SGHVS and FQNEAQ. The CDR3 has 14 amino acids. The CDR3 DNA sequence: TGTGCCAGCAGCCGAGGAGACAGAGTCGATGGCTACACCTTC. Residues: CASSRGDRVDGYTF.